What follows are 8 T cell receptor beta chains derived from one specimen sequenced in a study of OX40 agonist ivuxolimab in advanced cancers. The assay was immunoSEQ multiplex PCR, and TCRdb's table has in-frame clones only and misses some. This table holds 87,000 or so clones, roughly 88% found once. The material sequenced was CD4+ or CD8+ T cells sorted from blood, taken in a trial of the OX40 agonist ivuxolimab. The receptors shown here come from an adult with an advanced solid tumor such as melanoma, head and neck, liver or kidney cancer.

The chain employs TRBV7-9 and TRBJ2-2, with D uncertain. There are 14 residues in the CDR3. Germline CDR1 is SEHNR and CDR2 is FQNEAQ (reference sequence). Trimming stripped 5 bases from V and 0 bases from J, with 7 bases between. This CDR3 is CASSPRTNTGELFF. The DNA of the CDR3 is TGTGCCAGCAGCCCCCGAACGAACACCGGGGAGCTGTTTTTT.

This clone was recorded a few times. The chain links TRBV11-2 to TRBJ2-5; D remains ambiguous. The CDR3 has 14 residues. From germline, CDR1 is SGHAT and CDR2 FQNNGV. V shed 5 bases and J shed 3 bases, with 13 bases lying between them. CDR3 region: CASSPGQAEETQYF. CDR3 nucleotides: TGTGCCAGCAGCCCCGGGCAGGCGGAAGAGACCCAGTACTTC.

The rearrangement uses TRBV2 and TRBJ2-2, with D perhaps given as TRBD1 or TRBD2 (5 bases each). The V gene's germline CDR1 is SNHLY and CDR2 FYNNEI. The CDR3 covers 13 residues. The V gene lost 4 bases and the J gene lost 7 bases, with 10 bases spanning the gap. CDR3 sequence (DNA): TGTGCCAGCAGTGGGGACGGGATCGGGGAGCTGTTTTTT. Protein sequence: CASSGDGIGELFF. Drawing the rest from reference TRBV2 and TRBJ2-2, the complete variable domain is EPEVTQTPSHQVTQMGQEVILRCVPISNHLYFYWYRQILGQKVEFLVSFYNNEISEKSEIFDDQFSVERPDGSNFTLKIRSTKLEDSAMYFCASSGDGIGELFFGEGSRLTVL.

This clone was seen once. The chain recombines TRBV5-4 with TRBJ1-2; a possible D gene is TRBD1 (5 bases). With 4 bases removed from V and 0 bases from J, the gap between germline ends came to 16 bases. The CDR3 spans 16 residues. From germline, CDR1 is SGHNT and CDR2 YYREEE (reference sequence). Here the CDR3 reads CASSIGAGLTNYGYTF. The CDR3 DNA is TGTGCCAGCAGCATCGGGGCAGGGCTAACTAACTATGGCTACACCTTC.

CDR3 bases: TGTGCCAGCTCACGCGACCGGGGGAACACCGGGGAGCTGTTTTTT. Protein: CASSRDRGNTGELFF. V gene TRBV18 combines with J gene TRBJ2-2; weak D call: TRBD2 (5 bases). Trimming took off 4 bases at V and 1 base at J, with 10 bases between the two ends. Per the germline V gene, CDR1 is KGHSH and CDR2 is LQKENI. This CDR3 has 15 residues. Combining the CDR3 with reference TRBV18 and TRBJ2-2 gives the whole variable domain NAGVMQNPRHLVRRRGQEARLRCSPMKGHSHVYWYRQLPEEGLKFMVYLQKENIIDESGMPKERFSAEFPKEGPSILRIQQVVRGDSAAYFCASSRDRGNTGELFFGEGSRLTVL.

The V gene is TRBV30, the J gene TRBJ2-3; the D is unclear. CDR3 size: 12 residues. Germline V gene sequence: CDR1 GTSNPN, CDR2 SVGIG (reference sequence). V was cut by 0 bases and J by 6 bases, with 7 bases left in between. The CDR3 DNA sequence: TGTGCCTGGAGTGTAGGGTGGGATACGCAGTATTTT. Translating gives CAWSVGWDTQYF.

This clone was counted once. The chain is built from TRBV28 and TRBJ2-1; 7 bases map to TRBD1. Germline CDR1 and CDR2: MDHEN and SYDVKM. The CDR3 consists of 15 residues. V trimming: 6 bases; J trimming: 3 bases; junction bases outside the gene matches: 8. CDR3 nucleotide sequence: TGTGCCAGCAGGAGGGACAGACTCCTCTACAATGAGCAGTTCTTC. It codes for CASRRDRLLYNEQFF.

This sequence joins TRBV21-1 and TRBJ2-1; the DNA was not compared with TRBD2, the D call given in the table. TRBV21-1 is listed as a pseudogene. This CDR3 contains 14 residues. The CDR3 coding sequence is TGTGCCAGCAGCGGAAACTCGGGCTACAATGAGCAGTTCTTC. It translates to CASSGNSGYNEQFF.